This entry concerns a single T cell receptor beta chain. Other DNA sequences of this sample code for an identical CDR3. In the study's own analysis: The assay estimated nucleated cells by amplifying reference gene primers. Generated by immunoSEQ multiplex PCR, the TCRdb table keeps only in-frame clones and is missing some. V, J and clone size reflect that table, while D and trimming were determined from the DNA. The sample consists of about 130,000 clones, around four fifths of them appearing once. The data stem from a study of blood T cell repertoires in COVID-19. Study overall: COVID-19 samples collected from the United States, Italy and Spain covered acute and convalescent phases. PBMCs, B-cell-depleted T cells, or T cells provided the cDNA or gDNA that made up the material.

With 5 bases clipped from V and 2 bases from J, the junction kept 3 bases outside the gene matches. The CDR3 runs to 14 residues. The germline gives CDR1 SGHTA, CDR2 FQGNSA. The V and J genes are TRBV7-2 and TRBJ1-5; 7 bases are a match to TRBD1. The sample comprised peripheral blood. This clonotype was sampled from a man aged 60 to 69 who had recovered from COVID-19. The CDR3 spells CASSPGQGNQPQHF. The DNA for the CDR3 is TGTGCCAGCAGCCCAGGACAGGGCAATCAGCCCCAGCATTTT.